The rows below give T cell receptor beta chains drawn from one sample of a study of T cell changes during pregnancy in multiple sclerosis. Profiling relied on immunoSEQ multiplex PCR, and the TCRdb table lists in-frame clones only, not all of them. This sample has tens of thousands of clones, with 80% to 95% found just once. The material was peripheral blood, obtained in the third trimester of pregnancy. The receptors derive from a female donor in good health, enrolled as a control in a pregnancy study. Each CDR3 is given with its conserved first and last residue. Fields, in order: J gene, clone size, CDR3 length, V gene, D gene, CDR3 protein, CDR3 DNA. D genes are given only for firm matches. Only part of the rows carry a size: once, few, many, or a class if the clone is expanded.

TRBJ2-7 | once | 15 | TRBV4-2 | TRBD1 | CASTPEGTGAYEQYF | TGTGCCAGCACCCCTGAGGGGACAGGGGCCTACGAGCAGTACTTC
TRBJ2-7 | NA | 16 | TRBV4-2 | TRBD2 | CASSQAQTSGTDEQYF | TGTGCCAGCAGCCAAGCGCAGACTAGCGGAACCGACGAGCAGTACTTC
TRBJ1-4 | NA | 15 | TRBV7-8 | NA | CASSPRSATNEKLFF | TGTGCCAGCAGCCCCAGGTCCGCAACTAATGAAAAACTGTTTTTT
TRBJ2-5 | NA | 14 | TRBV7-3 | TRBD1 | CASSLLGGGETQYF | TGTGCCAGCAGCTTACTAGGGGGCGGGGAGACCCAGTACTTC
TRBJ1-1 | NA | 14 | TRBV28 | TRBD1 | CASSSGTVNTEAFF | TGTGCCAGCAGTTCCGGGACAGTCAACACTGAAGCTTTCTTT
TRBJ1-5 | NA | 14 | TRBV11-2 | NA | CASSLSDSNQPQHF | TGTGCCAGCAGCTTATCAGATAGCAATCAGCCCCAGCATTTT
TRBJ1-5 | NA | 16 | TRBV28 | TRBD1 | CASRDRDLGSNQPQHF | TGTGCCAGCCGCGACAGGGATTTAGGTAGCAATCAGCCCCAGCATTTT
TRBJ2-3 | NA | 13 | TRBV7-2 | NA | CASSLARENTQYF | TGTGCCAGCAGCTTAGCCCGAGAGAATACGCAGTATTTT
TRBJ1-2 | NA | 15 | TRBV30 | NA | CAWSVRGLFLKGYTF | TGTGCCTGGAGTGTACGAGGCCTCTTTCTGAAGGGCTACACCTTC
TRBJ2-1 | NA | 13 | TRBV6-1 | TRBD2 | CASRPGLAGEQFF | TGTGCCAGCAGGCCGGGACTAGCCGGCGAGCAGTTCTTC
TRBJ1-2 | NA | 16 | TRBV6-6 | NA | CASSPTRQSPMGGYTF | TGTGCCAGCAGTCCCACCCGACAGAGCCCTATGGGTGGCTACACCTTC
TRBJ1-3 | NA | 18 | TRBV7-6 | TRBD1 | CASSLSTGQGASGNTIYF | TGTGCCAGCAGCTTATCTACGGGACAGGGGGCTTCAGGAAACACCATATATTTT
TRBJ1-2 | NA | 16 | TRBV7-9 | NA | CASSLAGPGHPLGYTF | TGTGCCAGCAGCTTAGCGGGACCGGGACATCCCCTGGGCTACACCTTC
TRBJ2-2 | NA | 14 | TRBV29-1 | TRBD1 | CSSRQGQNTGELFF | TGCAGCTCCAGACAGGGTCAGAACACCGGGGAGCTGTTTTTT
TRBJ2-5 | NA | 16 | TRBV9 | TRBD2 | CASSVRASGGQETQYF | TGTGCCAGCAGCGTAAGGGCTAGCGGGGGCCAAGAGACCCAGTACTTC
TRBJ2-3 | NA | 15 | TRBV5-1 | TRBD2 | CASSALAGEGDTQYF | TGCGCCAGCAGCGCCTTAGCGGGAGAGGGGGATACGCAGTATTTT
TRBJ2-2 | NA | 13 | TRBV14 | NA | CASSLRETGELFF | TGTGCCAGCAGCCTTCGGGAGACCGGGGAGCTGTTTTTT
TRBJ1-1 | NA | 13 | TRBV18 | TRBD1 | CASSPDRGPEAFF | TGTGCCAGCTCACCGGACAGGGGCCCTGAAGCTTTCTTT
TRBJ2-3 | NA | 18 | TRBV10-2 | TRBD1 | CASSRSRTGGYSTDTQYF | TGCGCCAGCAGTCGATCCAGGACAGGGGGTTATAGCACAGATACGCAGTATTTT
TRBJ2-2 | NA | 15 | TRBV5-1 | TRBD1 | CASATGERSTGELFF | TGCGCCAGCGCGACAGGGGAACGTTCCACCGGGGAGCTGTTTTTT
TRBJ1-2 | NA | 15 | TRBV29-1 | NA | CSVEPSGGGLGGYTF | TGCAGCGTTGAACCGTCAGGCGGGGGACTAGGAGGCTACACCTTC
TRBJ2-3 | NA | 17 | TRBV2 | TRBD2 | CASSEPPTSGSVTTQYF | TGTGCCAGCAGTGAACCCCCCACTAGCGGGAGTGTAACCACGCAGTATTTT
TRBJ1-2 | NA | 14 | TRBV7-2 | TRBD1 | CASSRDSLAYGYTF | TGTGCCAGCAGCAGGGACAGTTTAGCTTATGGCTACACCTTC
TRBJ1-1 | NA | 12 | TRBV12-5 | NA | CASGLGVTEAFF | TGTGCTAGTGGTCTCGGAGTTACTGAAGCTTTCTTT
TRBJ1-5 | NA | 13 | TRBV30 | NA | CAWATGGNQPQHF | TGTGCCTGGGCGACGGGGGGCAATCAGCCCCAGCATTTT
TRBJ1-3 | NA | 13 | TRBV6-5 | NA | CASTPPDRDTIYF | TGTGCCAGCACCCCACCCGATCGGGACACCATATATTTT
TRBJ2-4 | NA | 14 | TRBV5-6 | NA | CASSIGIAKNIQYF | TGTGCCAGCAGCATCGGGATAGCCAAAAACATTCAGTACTTC
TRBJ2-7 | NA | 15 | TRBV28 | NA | CASSFRSGGHYEQYF | TGTGCCAGCAGTTTCCGATCCGGAGGCCACTACGAGCAGTACTTC
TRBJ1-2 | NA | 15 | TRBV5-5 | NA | CASSSPQGELYGYTF | TGTGCCAGCAGCTCCCCGCAAGGAGAACTCTATGGCTACACCTTC
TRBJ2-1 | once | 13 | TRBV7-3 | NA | CASSITSYNEQFF | TGTGCCAGCAGCATCACTAGTTACAATGAGCAGTTCTTC
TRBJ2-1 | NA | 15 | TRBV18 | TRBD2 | CASSPTSGGYNEQFF | TGTGCCAGCTCACCAACTAGCGGGGGCTACAATGAGCAGTTCTTC
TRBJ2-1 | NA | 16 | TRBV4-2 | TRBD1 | CASSQDPGTGGNEQFF | TGTGCCAGCAGCCAAGATCCTGGGACAGGGGGCAATGAGCAGTTCTTC
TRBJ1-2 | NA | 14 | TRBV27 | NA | CASSPGGTRIWLTF | TGTGCCAGCAGTCCTGGAGGGACTCGAATATGGCTCACCTTC
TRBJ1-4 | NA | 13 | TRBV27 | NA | CASSFKLNEKLFF | TGTGCCAGCAGTTTTAAACTTAATGAAAAACTGTTTTTT
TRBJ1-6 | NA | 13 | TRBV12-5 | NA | CASADSRGSPLHF | TGTGCTAGTGCCGATTCCCGGGGTTCACCCCTCCACTTT
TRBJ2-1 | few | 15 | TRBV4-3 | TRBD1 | CASSQPGQGRSEQFF | TGCGCCAGCAGCCAGCCGGGACAGGGGAGGAGTGAGCAGTTCTTC
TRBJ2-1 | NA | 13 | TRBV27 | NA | CASSLSQVNEQFF | TGTGCCAGCAGTTTATCCCAGGTAAATGAGCAGTTCTTC
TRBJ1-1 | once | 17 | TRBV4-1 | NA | CASSHPRQDPPNTEAFF | TGCGCCAGCAGCCATCCTCGACAGGACCCTCCGAACACTGAAGCTTTCTTT
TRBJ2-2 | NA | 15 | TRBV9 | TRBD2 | CASSVAGGNTGELFF | TGTGCCAGCAGCGTAGCGGGAGGGAACACCGGGGAGCTGTTTTTT
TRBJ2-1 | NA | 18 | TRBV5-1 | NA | CASRKIDMGLSSYNEQFF | TGCGCCAGTCGAAAAATAGACATGGGCCTGAGCTCCTACAATGAGCAGTTCTTC
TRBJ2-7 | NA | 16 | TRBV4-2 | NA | CASSSTHSPPRNEQYF | TGTGCCAGCAGCAGTACCCACTCCCCTCCGAGGAACGAGCAGTACTTC
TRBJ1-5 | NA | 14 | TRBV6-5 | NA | CASSYSGSNQPQHF | TGTGCCAGCAGTTACTCGGGCTCCAATCAGCCCCAGCATTTT
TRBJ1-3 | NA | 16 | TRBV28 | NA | CASSGGHRHTGNTIYF | TGTGCCAGCTCGGGGGGACACCGCCATACTGGAAACACCATATATTTT
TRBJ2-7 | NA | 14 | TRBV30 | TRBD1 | CAWSVLGQGYEQYF | TGTGCCTGGAGTGTACTCGGACAGGGTTACGAGCAGTACTTC
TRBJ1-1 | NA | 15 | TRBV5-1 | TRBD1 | CASSRGQQERIEAFF | TGCGCCAGCAGCAGGGGACAGCAAGAAAGGATTGAAGCTTTCTTT
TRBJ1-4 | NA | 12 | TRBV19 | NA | CAHFRGTEKLFF | TGTGCCCATTTCCGGGGTACTGAAAAACTGTTTTTT
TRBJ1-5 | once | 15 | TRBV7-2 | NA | CASSFLTGLNQPQHF | TGTGCCAGCAGCTTCTTGACAGGCCTCAATCAGCCCCAGCATTTT
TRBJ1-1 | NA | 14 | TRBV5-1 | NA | CASSSPRGDTEAFF | TGCGCCAGCAGCTCCCCAAGGGGTGACACTGAAGCTTTCTTT
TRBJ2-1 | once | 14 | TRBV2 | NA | CASSELTAYNEQFF | TGTGCCAGCAGCGAATTGACTGCCTACAATGAGCAGTTCTTC
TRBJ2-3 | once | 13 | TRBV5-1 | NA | CASREGTTDTQYF | TGCGCCAGCAGGGAGGGTACCACAGATACGCAGTATTTT
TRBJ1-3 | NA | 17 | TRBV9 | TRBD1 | CASSPWGDRAPGNTIYF | TGTGCCAGCAGCCCGTGGGGGGACAGGGCGCCTGGAAACACCATATATTTT
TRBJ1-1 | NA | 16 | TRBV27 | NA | CASQKLGGLWDTEAFF | TGTGCCAGCCAAAAGCTTGGGGGACTATGGGACACTGAAGCTTTCTTT
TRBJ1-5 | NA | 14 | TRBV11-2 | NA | CASSLGPGYQPQHF | TGTGCCAGCAGCCTGGGGCCGGGCTATCAGCCCCAGCATTTT